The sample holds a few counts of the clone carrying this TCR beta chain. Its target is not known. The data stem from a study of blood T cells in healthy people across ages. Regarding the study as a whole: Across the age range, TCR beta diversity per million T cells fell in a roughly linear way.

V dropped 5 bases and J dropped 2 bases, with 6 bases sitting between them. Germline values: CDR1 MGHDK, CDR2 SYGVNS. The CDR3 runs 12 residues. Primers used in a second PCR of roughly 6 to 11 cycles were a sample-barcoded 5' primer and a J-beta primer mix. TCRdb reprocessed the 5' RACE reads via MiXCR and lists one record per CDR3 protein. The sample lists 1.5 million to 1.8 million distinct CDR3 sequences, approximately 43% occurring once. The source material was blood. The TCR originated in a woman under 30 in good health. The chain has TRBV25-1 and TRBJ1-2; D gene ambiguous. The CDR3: CASSNGNYGYTF. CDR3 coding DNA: TGTGCCAGCAGTAATGGAAACTATGGCTACACCTTC.